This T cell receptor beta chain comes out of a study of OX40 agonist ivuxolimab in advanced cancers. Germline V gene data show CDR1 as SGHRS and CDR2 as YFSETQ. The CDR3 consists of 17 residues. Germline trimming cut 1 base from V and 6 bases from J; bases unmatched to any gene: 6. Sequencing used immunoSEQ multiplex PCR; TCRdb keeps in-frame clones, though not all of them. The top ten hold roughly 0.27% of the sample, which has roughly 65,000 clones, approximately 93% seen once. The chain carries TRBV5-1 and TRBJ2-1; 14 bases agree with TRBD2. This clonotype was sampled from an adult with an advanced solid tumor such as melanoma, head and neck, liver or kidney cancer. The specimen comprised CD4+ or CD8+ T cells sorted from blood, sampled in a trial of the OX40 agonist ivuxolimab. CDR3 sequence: CASSLPGLAGGGNEQFF. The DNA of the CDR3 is TGCGCCAGCAGCTTGCCCGGACTAGCGGGAGGTGGCAATGAGCAGTTCTTC.